Listed below are T cell receptor beta chains from one sample, sequenced in a study of T cell responses to AZD1222 COVID-19 vaccine. Only in-frame clones appear in the TCRdb table, and some are missing; sequencing was by immunoSEQ multiplex PCR. The sample records about 110,000 clones, roughly 85% being singletons. The specimen was peripheral blood, collected 28 days after the second AZD1222 dose. The receptors here all came from an adult who received the AZD1222 COVID-19 vaccine. Each CDR3 is given with its conserved first and last residue. A D gene is named only where the DNA matches it firmly. Rows give clone size only sometimes, using once, few, many, or a class for an expanded clone.

.	.	TRBV12-3/TRBV12-4	TRBJ1-1	TGTGCCAGCAGTCGCAGGGGTTACACTGAAGCTTTCTTT	CASSRRGYTEAFF
.	.	TRBV7-9	TRBJ2-7	TGTGCCAGCAGCTCATCAAGGGGAGAGCAGTACTTC	CASSSSRGEQYF
.	.	TRBV5-4	TRBJ1-2	TGTGCCAGCAGCTTGGGGTCGGGTGGCTACACCTTC	CASSLGSGGYTF
TRBD1	.	TRBV3-1/TRBV3-2	TRBJ1-2	TGTGCCAGCAGCCAAGAAGGAGACAGGGGGCCATGGGATGGCTACACCTTC	CASSQEGDRGPWDGYTF
.	.	TRBV5-4	TRBJ1-1	TGTGCCAGCAGCTTGGGGGCCGGGGACACTGAAGCTTTCTTT	CASSLGAGDTEAFF
TRBD2	.	TRBV7-2	TRBJ2-5	TGTGCCAGCAGGTCAACTAGCGGGGGGGCTGGCACCCAGTACTTC	CASRSTSGGAGTQYF
.	.	TRBV21-1	TRBJ2-7	TGTGCCAGCCCCGGGACTTGGGGTCTAGAGACCTACGAGCAGTACTTC	CASPGTWGLETYEQYF
.	.	TRBV7-2	TRBJ1-4	TGTGCCAGCAGCCCCCGGGGGGGCGGTGGGACTAATGAAAAACTGTTTTTT	CASSPRGGGGTNEKLFF
.	.	TRBV9	TRBJ1-1	TGTGCCAGCAGCGGAGCGTCCGGACCGCCAGGCGCTGAAGCTTTCTTT	CASSGASGPPGAEAFF
.	.	TRBV30	TRBJ1-4	TGTGCCTGGAGTGTTTCCGGTGCTAATGAAAAACTGTTTTTT	CAWSVSGANEKLFF
.	.	TRBV28	TRBJ1-4	TGTGCCAGCAGTCGCCCCCTACTGGGGGGGAAGGAAAAACTGTTTTTT	CASSRPLLGGKEKLFF
TRBD1	.	TRBV2	TRBJ1-5	TGTGCCAGCAGCCCCCTAACAGGGGTGAGCAATCAGCCCCAGCATTTT	CASSPLTGVSNQPQHF
.	.	TRBV19	TRBJ2-1	TGTGCCAGTAGTGATCTGCGGGACCTCTCGGAGCAGTTCTTC	CASSDLRDLSEQFF
.	.	TRBV7-3	TRBJ1-5	TGTGCCCGAAGGCGTTATGGCGGCCCCCATCTGCAGCCCCAGCATTTT	CARRRYGGPHLQPQHF
.	once	TRBV3-1/TRBV3-2	TRBJ2-3	TGTGCCAGCAGCCAAGCCGGGCTTACCACAGATACGCAGTATTTT	CASSQAGLTTDTQYF
.	.	TRBV24-1	TRBJ2-5	TGTGCCACCAGTGATTTGAGGGGGGGCGCGGGTAGGCAGACCCAGTACTTC	CATSDLRGGAGRQTQYF
.	.	TRBV19	TRBJ1-1	TGTGCCAGTATGCAGATGGGGGAAGCTTTCTTT	CASMQMGEAFF
.	.	TRBV4-1	TRBJ1-6	TGCGCCAGCAGCCAAAGGCCAGGGTACAATAATTCACCCCTCCACTTT	CASSQRPGYNNSPLHF
.	.	TRBV7-8	TRBJ2-7	TGTGCCAGCAGCCCCTCGTACGAGCAGTACTTC	CASSPSYEQYF
.	.	TRBV5-1	TRBJ2-7	TGCGCCAGCAGCTACGGCATCTCCTACGAGCAGTACTTC	CASSYGISYEQYF
TRBD1	.	TRBV9	TRBJ1-2	TGTGCCAGCAGCCAGGGGGGAAGGCAGTCTGGCTACACCTTC	CASSQGGRQSGYTF
.	.	TRBV6-5	TRBJ2-7	TGTGCCAGCAGTTGGGTCCCCCGGGCCTACGAGCAGTACTTC	CASSWVPRAYEQYF
.	.	TRBV3-1/TRBV3-2	TRBJ1-4	TGTGCCAGCAGCCAAGACAATGGACACACTAATGAAAAACTGTTTTTT	CASSQDNGHTNEKLFF
.	few	TRBV29-1	TRBJ1-1	TGCAGCGTTCAGAACACTGAAGCTTTCTTT	CSVQNTEAFF
TRBD2	.	TRBV5-1	TRBJ2-3	TGCGCCAGCAGCAGAATAGCGGGGGGGCCCTCAGATACGCAGTATTTT	CASSRIAGGPSDTQYF
TRBD1	once	TRBV4-1	TRBJ2-2	TGCGCCAGCAGCCAGTATTCAGGGGGCAGGGCCGGGGAGCTGTTTTTT	CASSQYSGGRAGELFF
TRBD1	.	TRBV15	TRBJ1-6	TGTGCCACCCGGGTGGGACAGGAGAATTCACCCCTCCACTTT	CATRVGQENSPLHF
.	.	TRBV19	TRBJ1-5	TGTGCCAGTAGTAGTGTGAGCAATCAGCCCCAGCATTTT	CASSSVSNQPQHF
.	.	TRBV10-3	TRBJ2-3	TGTGCCATCAGTGAGTCAGATAGAGGGGTCCCAGATACGCAGTATTTT	CAISESDRGVPDTQYF
.	.	TRBV5-1	TRBJ1-2	TGCGCCAGCAGCTTGGATGGGGGCACGAACTATGGCTACACCTTC	CASSLDGGTNYGYTF
.	.	TRBV5-1	TRBJ1-2	TGCGCCAGCAGCTTGGGGACAGCGGTCTATGGCTACACCTTC	CASSLGTAVYGYTF
.	.	TRBV9	TRBJ1-3	TGTGCCAGCAGCGCCTCCGGGCAGGGATGGTCTGGAAACACCATATATTTT	CASSASGQGWSGNTIYF
.	few	TRBV19	TRBJ1-6	TGTGCCAGTAGTATGAGGGGTACTGCACCCCTCCACTTT	CASSMRGTAPLHF
.	.	TRBV7-8	TRBJ1-4	TGTGCCAGCAGCCCTGCGGGCAGGCGGTGGGAAAAACTGTTTTTT	CASSPAGRRWEKLFF
.	.	TRBV6-1	TRBJ2-7	TGTGCCAGCACCCCACGGGCCACGTCCTACGAGCAGTACTTC	CASTPRATSYEQYF
.	.	TRBV18	TRBJ2-3	TGTGCCAGCGCGGAATTCAGGACAGATACGCAGTATTTT	CASAEFRTDTQYF
TRBD1	.	TRBV19	TRBJ1-6	TGTGCCAGTAGTATTGACAGGGGGAATTCACCCCTCCACTTT	CASSIDRGNSPLHF
TRBD1	few	TRBV28	TRBJ2-1	TGTGCCAGCAGTCCGGGACAGGGGTTAGCGGGGAGCTCCTACAATGAGCAGTTCTTC	CASSPGQGLAGSSYNEQFF
TRBD2	.	TRBV29-1	TRBJ2-3	TGCAGCGTCGTCTTTGCGGGGGGGCTCTCTAGCACAGATACGCAGTATTTT	CSVVFAGGLSSTDTQYF
TRBD1	.	TRBV28	TRBJ2-3	TGTGCCAGCAAGGAAGGGACAGGGGGATGGCTTGATACGCAGTATTTT	CASKEGTGGWLDTQYF
.	.	TRBV5-1	TRBJ1-1	TGCGCCAGCAGCCTCTCGGGACACCAGAACACTGAAGCTTTCTTT	CASSLSGHQNTEAFF
TRBD2	.	TRBV29-1	TRBJ2-7	TGCAGCGTCGAAACGGGCGGGGGGGCCTACGAGCAGTACTTC	CSVETGGGAYEQYF
TRBD1	.	TRBV6-2/TRBV6-3	TRBJ1-6	TGTGCCAGCAGTTCGGGACAGGGGTGGACACCCCTCCACTTT	CASSSGQGWTPLHF
.	few	TRBV19	TRBJ2-7	TGTGCCAGTAGTATATTTGGGGGGCCTTCCTACGAGCAGTACTTC	CASSIFGGPSYEQYF
.	.	TRBV7-8	TRBJ1-2	TGTGCCAGCAGCTTAACAGGTGGCCCTAACTATGGCTACACCTTC	CASSLTGGPNYGYTF
TRBD1	.	TRBV6-6	TRBJ1-2	TGTGCCAGCAGTCCCGGGACAGGGGGCGATGGCTACACCTTC	CASSPGTGGDGYTF
.	.	TRBV5-5	TRBJ1-1	TGTGCCAGCAGCCCCTTGGGGGCGCGGAAGAACACTGAAGCTTTCTTT	CASSPLGARKNTEAFF
.	.	TRBV7-8	TRBJ1-4	TGTGCCAGCAGCTTGGGGGGAGCCAGTGAAAAACTGTTTTTT	CASSLGGASEKLFF
.	once	TRBV6-5	TRBJ1-5	TGTGCCAGCAGCCGGACACTTACTAGCAATCAGCCCCAGCATTTT	CASSRTLTSNQPQHF
TRBD1	.	TRBV15	TRBJ1-2	TGTGCCACCAGCAGAGAGTGGACAGGGAGTGACTATGGCTACACCTTC	CATSREWTGSDYGYTF
.	.	TRBV3-1/TRBV3-2	TRBJ1-1	TGTGCCAGCAGCCAAGACGACAGCATGAACACTGAAGCTTTCTTT	CASSQDDSMNTEAFF
TRBD1	.	TRBV3-1/TRBV3-2	TRBJ1-1	TGTGCCAGCAGCCAAGGTGACAGGGCTGAAGCTTTCTTT	CASSQGDRAEAFF